The 29 T cell receptor beta chains below all came from one sample that was sequenced in a study of beta chain features in type 1 diabetes. Study-wide findings and caveats: TCRB CDR3s from Type 1 diabetes patients were moderately but significantly shorter in all four CD4+ subsets.

Investigators reverse transcribed all isolated RNA, so they sequenced expressed TCRB transcripts. Here immunoSEQ multiplex PCR was the method, and the copy in TCRdb shows in-frame clones only, minus some. There are 150,000 to 180,000 clones in the sample; about a tenth occur only once, and more than 0.45% lies in the top ten. Their antigens are not known. The specimen sequenced was central memory CD4+ T cells from blood. The source of these receptors is a man aged 25-45 years with type 1 diabetes.

This chain uses TRBV18 with TRBJ2-3, with a weak D call TRBD2 (6 bases). There are 15 residues in the CDR3. The germline gives CDR1 KGHSH, CDR2 LQKENI. V lost 4 bases, J lost 0 bases, and 11 bases lay in between. CDR3 coding DNA: TGTGCCAGCTCACAGGACTACCTGAGCACAGATACGCAGTATTTT. Translated, it gives CASSQDYLSTDTQYF. The full variable domain, with the rest looked up from reference TRBV18 and TRBJ2-3, is NAGVMQNPRHLVRRRGQEARLRCSPMKGHSHVYWYRQLPEEGLKFMVYLQKENIIDESGMPKERFSAEFPKEGPSILRIQQVVRGDSAAYFCASSQDYLSTDTQYFGPGTRLTVL.

The CDR3 spells CASSSLGGQAKETQYF. CDR3 sequence (DNA): TGTGCCAGCAGCTCTCTAGGGGGACAGGCGAAAGAGACCCAGTACTTC. This sequence joins TRBV7-8 and TRBJ2-5, with TRBD1 matching over 8 bases. The trim removed 4 bases at V and 3 bases at J, leaving 10 bases unmatched. The germline CDR1 and CDR2 sequences are SGHVS and FQNEAQ. The CDR3 runs to 16 residues.

This clone was observed a few times. V and J are TRBV28 and TRBJ2-2; 8 bases are shared with TRBD2. This CDR3 has 17 amino acids. Germline loops: CDR1 MDHEN, CDR2 SYDVKM. With V trimmed by 6 bases and J by 7 bases, 16 bases remained unmatched. The CDR3 nucleotides read TGTGCCAGCAGCGATCCAGGACTAGCAGGAGGTCACGGGGAGCTGTTTTTT. Protein: CASSDPGLAGGHGELFF.

This clone showed up just a few times. The chain has TRBV25-1 and TRBJ1-2; unclear D gene. From germline, CDR1 is MGHDK and CDR2 SYGVNS. V was pared by 3 bases and J by 4 bases, with 9 bases between. The CDR3 has 13 residues. The CDR3 loop reads CASSDNNIYGYTF. The CDR3 nucleotides are TGTGCCAGCAGTGATAATAACATCTATGGCTACACCTTC.

In its sample, this clone was seen a few times. The CDR3 is CASSYGTGVSGELFF. The CDR3 DNA follows: TGTGCCAGCAGCTACGGGACAGGGGTGTCCGGGGAGCTGTTTTTT. The genes are TRBV7-8 and TRBJ2-2, with 10 bases identical to TRBD1. Germline V gene sequence: CDR1 SGHVS, CDR2 FQNEAQ. The J segment lost 6 bases and the V segment lost 4 bases, leaving 5 bases of the junction unmatched. There are 15 residues in the CDR3.

This chain connects TRBV19 to TRBJ2-1, with D uncertain. The CDR3 consists of 13 residues. Germline CDR1 LNHDA, CDR2 SQIVND (reference sequence). The V end lost 8 bases, the J end lost 4 bases, and 12 bases lay between the germline ends. The DNA of the CDR3 is TGTGCCAGTGGATTGACTCTATACAATGAGCAGTTCTTC. Translating it yields CASGLTLYNEQFF.

The gene calls are TRBV28 and TRBJ2-5; D may be TRBD1 (6 bases). Germline CDR1 is MDHEN and CDR2 is SYDVKM. The CDR3 has 14 residues. V lost 3 bases to trimming and J lost 7 bases, with 15 bases between them. The CDR3 protein is CASSFHGQRGTQYF. CDR3 DNA sequence: TGTGCCAGCAGTTTCCACGGACAGAGGGGGACCCAGTACTTC.

This clone has only a few counts. This chain links TRBV9 with TRBJ2-7, with a possible D match to TRBD2 (6 bases). The germline CDR1 and CDR2 sequences are SGDLS and YYNGEE. The CDR3 is made up of 15 amino acids. V gave up 0 bases and J gave up 3 bases, with 13 bases separating them. CDR3 sequence: CASSVEGRGYYEQYF. CDR3 nucleotide sequence: TGTGCCAGCAGCGTAGAGGGACGGGGGTACTACGAGCAGTACTTC.

The V call is TRBV19, the J call TRBJ2-4; 8 bases are shared with TRBD1. The CDR3 totals 13 residues. CDR1 and CDR2 (germline): LNHDA, SQIVND (reference sequence). Losses at the gene ends were 6 bases for V and 8 bases for J; bases not matched to a gene: 6. The CDR3 nucleotides read TGTGCCAGTAGCCCAGGGGGCCTCGACATTCAGTACTTC. It codes for CASSPGGLDIQYF.

This clone was seen more than once but under ten times. The J gene is TRBJ1-2, the V gene TRBV5-1; no clear D gene. Germline V gene sequence: CDR1 SGHRS, CDR2 YFSETQ. Deletions cut 0 bases from V and 2 bases from J, with 5 bases between. CDR3 length: 13 amino acids. CDR3 sequence reads: CASSLDTNYGYTF. The CDR3, as DNA: TGCGCCAGCAGCTTGGACACCAACTATGGCTACACCTTC.

The rearrangement uses TRBV5-4 and TRBJ2-5; 10 bases map to TRBD2. The CDR3 totals 16 residues. J lost 5 bases, V lost 4 bases, and 11 bases had no gene match. Germline values: CDR1 SGHNT, CDR2 YYREEE (reference sequence). The CDR3 reads CASSPSSGRSRETQYF. The CDR3 DNA reads TGTGCCAGCAGCCCCTCTAGCGGGAGAAGTAGGGAGACCCAGTACTTC.

This clone showed up just a few times. This sequence joins TRBV15 and TRBJ1-2, with TRBD1 matching over 7 bases. Germline V gene data show CDR1 as LNHNV and CDR2 as YYDKDF (reference sequence). This CDR3 has 15 residues. The V segment lost 0 bases and the J segment 4 bases; nucleotides outside the gene matches: 5. The CDR3 loop is CATSREPRQGYGYTF. The CDR3 nucleotides are TGTGCCACCAGCAGAGAACCGCGACAGGGCTATGGCTACACCTTC.

A few counts support this clone. This chain links TRBV28 with TRBJ2-7, with a weak D call TRBD1 (5 bases). Germline V gene lookup returns CDR1 MDHEN and CDR2 SYDVKM. CDR3 size: 13 residues. V dropped 5 bases and J dropped 2 bases, with 10 bases sitting between them. CDR3 nucleotides: TGTGCCAGCAGTGGGGCAGGGCCCTACGAGCAGTACTTC. The encoded protein is CASSGAGPYEQYF.

The J gene is TRBJ1-1, the V gene TRBV10-3, with D uncertain. Deletions cut 7 bases from V and 1 base from J, with 13 bases between. Germline CDR1 is ENHRY and CDR2 is SYGVKD. This CDR3 has 14 amino acids. In DNA form, the CDR3 reads TGTGCCATCACCGAAGGACTGCAGAACACTGAAGCTTTCTTT. Translation: CAITEGLQNTEAFF.

The chain has TRBV28 and TRBJ2-5; D not resolved. V was shortened by 6 bases and J by 4 bases, with 12 bases between the two germline ends. This CDR3 contains 13 residues. Germline CDR1 reads MDHEN; CDR2 reads SYDVKM. The DNA of the CDR3 is TGTGCCAGCAGCCGGGTGGATAGAGAGACCCAGTACTTC. Protein sequence: CASSRVDRETQYF.

The chain carries TRBV5-6 and TRBJ2-5, with D possibly matching TRBD2 (5 bases). The length of the CDR3 is 14 residues. Per germline, CDR1 SGHDT and CDR2 YYEEEE. The germline V and J ends were trimmed by 0 bases and 2 bases, with 8 bases remaining between them. In nucleotides, the CDR3 is TGTGCCAGCAGCTTGGTTACTAGTCAAGAGACCCAGTACTTC. Residues: CASSLVTSQETQYF.

This rearrangement joins TRBV11-1 to TRBJ2-1; D perhaps matches TRBD1 (5 bases). Trimming left V 3 bases short and J 3 bases short, with 18 bases between. This CDR3 has 17 amino acids. CDR1 is SGHAT and CDR2 is FQDESV in the germline V gene (reference sequence). CDR3 nucleotide sequence: TGTGCCAGCAGCTTCAGGATGCCCCAGGGATACTACAATGAGCAGTTCTTC. Protein: CASSFRMPQGYYNEQFF.

In nucleotides, the CDR3 is TGTGCCAGCAGCGTAGGACTAGACCCTAGCACAGATACGCAGTATTTT. Its protein is CASSVGLDPSTDTQYF. The V gene is TRBV5-6, the J gene TRBJ2-3, with 7 nucleotides matching TRBD2. This CDR3 contains 16 residues. V lost 4 bases to trimming and J lost 0 bases; unmatched junction nucleotides: 8. CDR1 is SGHDT and CDR2 is YYEEEE in the germline V gene. Filled out from reference TRBV5-6 and TRBJ2-3, the complete variable domain reads DAGVTQSPTHLIKTRGQQVTLRCSPKSGHDTVSWYQQALGQGPQFIFQYYEEEERQRGNFPDRFSGHQFPNYSSELNVNALLLGDSALYLCASSVGLDPSTDTQYFGPGTRLTVL.

J is TRBJ1-1 and V is TRBV5-4, with 7 bases identical to TRBD1. Germline CDR1 is SGHNT and CDR2 is YYREEE (reference sequence). V gave up 3 bases and J gave up 2 bases; unmatched junction bases: 4. The CDR3 has 14 amino acids. The CDR3 loop is CASSSRDRNTEAFF. The CDR3 DNA reads as TGTGCCAGCAGCTCCCGGGACAGAAACACTGAAGCTTTCTTT.

The chain recombines TRBV19 with TRBJ1-5; 9 bases are a match to TRBD1. CDR3 length: 15 amino acids. The V gene end was trimmed by 7 bases and the J gene end by 7 bases; junction bases not matched to a gene: 11. Germline loops: CDR1 LNHDA, CDR2 SQIVND (reference sequence). This CDR3 is CASTSGTGTGQPQHF. The CDR3 DNA reads as TGTGCCAGTACCTCAGGGACAGGGACGGGCCAGCCCCAGCATTTT.

The genes are TRBV18 and TRBJ2-2; TRBD1 matches at 7 bases. J was trimmed by 6 bases and V by 8 bases; bases with no gene match: 6. This CDR3 has 13 amino acids. In germline, CDR1 is KGHSH, CDR2 LQKENI. This chain's CDR3 is CASRQGDSGELFF. The CDR3 nucleotides are TGTGCCAGCCGACAGGGAGACTCCGGGGAGCTGTTTTTT.

This chain connects TRBV29-1 to TRBJ1-4; D gene unclear. CDR3 size: 11 residues. Germline CDR1 reads SQVTM; CDR2 reads ANQGSEA. Trimming shortened V by 7 bases and J by 5 bases, and 8 bases separated the two germline ends. This chain's CDR3 is CSGVVNEKLFF. The CDR3 DNA reads TGCAGCGGAGTGGTCAATGAAAAACTGTTTTTT.

The V call is TRBV7-2, the J call TRBJ1-1; TRBD1 agrees at 8 bases. The CDR3 spans 14 residues. In germline, CDR1 is SGHTA, CDR2 FQGNSA. The junction had 7 bases not matched to a gene; V was cut back by 6 bases and J by 4 bases. The CDR3 bases are TGTGCCAGCAGACTACAGGGGGTGCGCACTGAAGCTTTCTTT. Translating gives CASRLQGVRTEAFF.

The chain recombines TRBV28 with TRBJ2-2, with TRBD2 identical over 8 bases. V lost 7 bases to trimming and J lost 6 bases; unmatched junction nucleotides: 10. Germline CDR1 is MDHEN and CDR2 is SYDVKM. The length of the CDR3 is 15 residues. The CDR3 DNA follows: TGTGCCAGCATCCTAGGGACTAGGTCGGCCGGGGAGCTGTTTTTT. Its translation: CASILGTRSAGELFF.

The gene calls are TRBV5-6 and TRBJ2-1; weak D call: TRBD1 (8 bases). The CDR3 loop spans 16 amino acids. Germline V gene data show CDR1 as SGHDT and CDR2 as YYEEEE. The V end lost 0 bases, the J end lost 3 bases, and 13 bases lay between the germline ends. The CDR3 DNA reads as TGTGCCAGCAGCTTGGACAGGGGGGGGATCTACAATGAGCAGTTCTTC. Translating gives CASSLDRGGIYNEQFF.

V and J are TRBV6-6 and TRBJ2-7, with 8 bases matching TRBD1. Trimming removed 6 bases from V and 7 bases from J; junction bases left unmatched: 11. This CDR3 has 14 amino acids. CDR1 MNHNY and CDR2 SVGAGI come from the germline V gene (reference sequence). CDR3 DNA sequence: TGTGCCAGCAGATCTCCTCCAGGGGGCAGAGAGCAGTACTTC. Protein: CASRSPPGGREQYF.

The chain joins TRBV7-9 to TRBJ2-5; TRBD2 agrees at 10 bases. J gave up 5 bases and V 3 bases, and 6 bases lay outside the gene matches. Germline V gene sequence: CDR1 SEHNR, CDR2 FQNEAQ (reference sequence). The CDR3 has 15 amino acids. This CDR3 reads CASSLASGSSETQYF. Written as DNA, the CDR3 is TGTGCCAGCAGCTTGGCTAGCGGGAGTTCGGAGACCCAGTACTTC.

The chain recombines TRBV5-4 with TRBJ1-4; D not certain. The germline V gene has CDR1 SGHNT and CDR2 YYREEE (reference sequence). Trimming pared 3 bases from V and 4 bases from J, leaving 13 bases between. CDR3 length: 15 residues. DNA for the CDR3: TGTGCCAGCAGCTCCGGAGGTGGCCTTAATGAAAAACTGTTTTTT. It specifies CASSSGGGLNEKLFF.

The gene calls are TRBV7-2 and TRBJ2-1; tentative D call: TRBD2 (5 bases). The CDR3 loop spans 14 amino acids. The V gene lost 1 base and the J gene lost 5 bases, with 9 bases spanning the gap. Germline values: CDR1 SGHTA, CDR2 FQGNSA. In nucleotides, the CDR3 is TGTGCCAGCAGCTTAGTTCTCGGGGACAATGAGCAGTTCTTC. This codes for CASSLVLGDNEQFF.